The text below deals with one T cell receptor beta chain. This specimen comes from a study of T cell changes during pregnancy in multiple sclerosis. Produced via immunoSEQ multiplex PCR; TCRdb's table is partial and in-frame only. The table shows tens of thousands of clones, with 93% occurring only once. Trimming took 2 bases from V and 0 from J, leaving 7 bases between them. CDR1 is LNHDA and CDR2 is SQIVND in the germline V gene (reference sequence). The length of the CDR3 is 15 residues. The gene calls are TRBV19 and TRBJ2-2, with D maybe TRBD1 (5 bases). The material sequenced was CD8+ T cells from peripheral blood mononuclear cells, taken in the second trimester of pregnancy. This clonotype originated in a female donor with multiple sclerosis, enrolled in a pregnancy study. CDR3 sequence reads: CASSISGTNTGELFF. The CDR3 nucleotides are TGTGCCAGTAGTATATCAGGGACGAACACCGGGGAGCTGTTTTTT.